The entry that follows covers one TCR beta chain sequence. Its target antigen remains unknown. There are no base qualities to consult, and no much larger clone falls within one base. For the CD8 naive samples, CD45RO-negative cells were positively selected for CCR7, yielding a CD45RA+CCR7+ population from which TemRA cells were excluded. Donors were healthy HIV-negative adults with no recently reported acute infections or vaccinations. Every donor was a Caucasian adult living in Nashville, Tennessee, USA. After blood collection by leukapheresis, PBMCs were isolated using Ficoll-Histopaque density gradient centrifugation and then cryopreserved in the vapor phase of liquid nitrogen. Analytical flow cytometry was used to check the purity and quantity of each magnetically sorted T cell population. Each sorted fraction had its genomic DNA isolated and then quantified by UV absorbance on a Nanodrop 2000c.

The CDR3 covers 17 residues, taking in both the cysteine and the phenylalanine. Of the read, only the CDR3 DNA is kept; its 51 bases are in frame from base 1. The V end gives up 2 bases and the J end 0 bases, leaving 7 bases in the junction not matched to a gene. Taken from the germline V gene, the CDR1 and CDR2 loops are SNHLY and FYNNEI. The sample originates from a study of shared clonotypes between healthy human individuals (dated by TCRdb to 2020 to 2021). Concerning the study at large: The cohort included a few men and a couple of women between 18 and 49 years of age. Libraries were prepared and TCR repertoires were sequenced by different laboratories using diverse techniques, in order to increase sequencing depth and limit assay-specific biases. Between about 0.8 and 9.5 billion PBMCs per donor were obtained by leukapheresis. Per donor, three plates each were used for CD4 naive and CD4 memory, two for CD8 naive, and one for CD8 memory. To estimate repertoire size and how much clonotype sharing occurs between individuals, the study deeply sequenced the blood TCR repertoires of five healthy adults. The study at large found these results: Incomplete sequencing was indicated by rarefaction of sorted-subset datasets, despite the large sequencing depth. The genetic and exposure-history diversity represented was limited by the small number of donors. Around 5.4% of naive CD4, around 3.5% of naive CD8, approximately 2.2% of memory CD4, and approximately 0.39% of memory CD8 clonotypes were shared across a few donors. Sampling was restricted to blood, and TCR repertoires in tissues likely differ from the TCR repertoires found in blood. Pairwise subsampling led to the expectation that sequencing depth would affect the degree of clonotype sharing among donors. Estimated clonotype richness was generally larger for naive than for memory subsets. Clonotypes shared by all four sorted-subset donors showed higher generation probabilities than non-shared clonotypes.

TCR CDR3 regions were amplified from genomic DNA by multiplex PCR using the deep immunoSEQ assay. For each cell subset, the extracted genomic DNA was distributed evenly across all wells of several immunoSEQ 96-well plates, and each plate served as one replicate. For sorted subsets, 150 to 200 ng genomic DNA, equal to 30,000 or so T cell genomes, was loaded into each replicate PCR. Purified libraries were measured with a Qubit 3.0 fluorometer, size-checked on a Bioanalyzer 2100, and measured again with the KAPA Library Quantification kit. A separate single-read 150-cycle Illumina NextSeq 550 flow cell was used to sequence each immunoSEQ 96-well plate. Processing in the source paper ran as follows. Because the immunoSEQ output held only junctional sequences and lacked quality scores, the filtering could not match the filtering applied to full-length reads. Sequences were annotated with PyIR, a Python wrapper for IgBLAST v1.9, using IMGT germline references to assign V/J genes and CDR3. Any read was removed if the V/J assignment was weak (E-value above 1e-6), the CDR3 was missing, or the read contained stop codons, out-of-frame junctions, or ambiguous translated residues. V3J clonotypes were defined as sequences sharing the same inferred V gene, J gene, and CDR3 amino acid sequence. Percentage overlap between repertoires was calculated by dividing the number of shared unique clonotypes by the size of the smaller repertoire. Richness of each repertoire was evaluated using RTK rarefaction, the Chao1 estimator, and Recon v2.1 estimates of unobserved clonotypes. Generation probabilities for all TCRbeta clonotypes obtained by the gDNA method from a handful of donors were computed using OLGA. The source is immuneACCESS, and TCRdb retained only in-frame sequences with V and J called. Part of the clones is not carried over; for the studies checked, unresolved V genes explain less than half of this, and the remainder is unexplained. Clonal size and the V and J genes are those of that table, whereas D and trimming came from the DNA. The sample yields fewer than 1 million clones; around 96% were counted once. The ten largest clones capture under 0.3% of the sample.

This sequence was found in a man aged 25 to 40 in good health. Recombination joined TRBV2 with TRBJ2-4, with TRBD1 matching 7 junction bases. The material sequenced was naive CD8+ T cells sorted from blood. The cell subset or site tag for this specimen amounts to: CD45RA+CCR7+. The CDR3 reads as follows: CASSESQGELAKNIQYF. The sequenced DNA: TGTGCCAGCAGTGAAAGTCAGGGGGAACTAGCCAAAAACATTCAGTACTTC.